This T cell receptor beta chain originates from a study of cytomegalovirus exposure and HLA in healthy donors. Study-level background: Out of roughly 170 million T cells, an earlier analysis found around 110 million unique TCR beta sequences in total.

Study-level findings and limits: An analysis was carried out later, and it reportedly showed fewer N-insertions in an Asian-associated ancestry cluster than the roughly 700-donor mean. A later analysis showed TCR association rates differing by HLA locus, peaking at DRB1 and lowest at HLA-C. Association of a missense DCLRE1C variant with TCR beta V- and J-gene trimming was reported in a later analysis.

Vbeta (60) and Jbeta (13) primers were used in the PCR. TCRdb's copy holds only in-frame clones and misses some; the assay was immunoSEQ multiplex PCR. The sample lists tens of thousands of clones, 74% seen once, with 20% to 25% in the top ten. With respect to this clone: The antigen remains undetermined.

The V gene's germline CDR1 is SEHNR and CDR2 FQNEAQ (reference sequence). Germline trimming cut 2 bases from V and 6 bases from J; bases unmatched to any gene: 4. The CDR3 runs to 15 residues. The sample consisted of PBMCs. The genes are TRBV7-9 and TRBJ2-7; TRBD2 matches at 13 bases. The sequence derives from a woman in her twenties or thirties in good health and CMV-seropositive. The CDR3 nucleotides are TGTGCCAGCAGCTTAACTAGCGGGAGGGCCGTCGAGCAGTACTTC. It translates to CASSLTSGRAVEQYF.